Presented here are 24 T cell receptor beta chains from one specimen sequenced in a study of blood T cell repertoires in COVID-19. Profiled with immunoSEQ multiplex PCR; TCRdb holds only in-frame clones, not every one. The sample records roughly 110,000 clones, around 90% being singletons. Input material: peripheral blood. These receptors all stem from a woman aged 25 to 45 with acute or convalescent COVID-19.

The chain has TRBV24-1 and TRBJ2-6; D perhaps matches TRBD2 (6 bases). V lost 5 bases and J lost 2, with 15 bases in between. CDR1 and CDR2 (germline): KGHDR, SFDVKD. The length of the CDR3 is 17 residues. CDR3 nucleotides: TGTGCCACCAGTGCGGGGGTGGGTATAGCTGGGGCCAACGTCCTGACTTTC. It specifies CATSAGVGIAGANVLTF.

The CDR3 sequence is CASSSLSTRGGTGELFF. The CDR3 bases are TGTGCCAGCAGTTCCCTTTCGACGCGGGGGGGCACCGGGGAGCTGTTTTTT. The chain combines TRBV27 with TRBJ2-2; TRBD2 aligns across 9 bases. V lost 4 bases, J lost 4 bases, and 10 bases stayed unmatched. This CDR3 region has 17 residues. CDR1 is MNHEY and CDR2 is SMNVEV in the germline V gene (reference sequence).

The chain couples TRBV6-1 to TRBJ1-5; D ambiguous. From germline, CDR1 is MNHNS and CDR2 SASEGT. CDR3 length: 14 residues. The V end was cut by 2 bases, the J end by 3 bases, with 8 bases between. The CDR3 DNA is TGTGCCAGCAGTGAAAACCAGGACAATCAGCCCCAGCATTTT. Translated, it gives CASSENQDNQPQHF.

This clone was seen just once. This rearrangement joins TRBV29-1 to TRBJ1-6; no definite D call. The CDR3 is made up of 13 amino acids. Trimming took off 4 bases at V and 10 bases at J, with 14 bases between the two ends. Looked up from germline, CDR1 is SQVTM and CDR2 is ANQGSEA. Here the CDR3 reads CSVVEQLGSPLHF. The CDR3 coding sequence is TGCAGCGTTGTGGAGCAGTTAGGATCACCCCTCCACTTT.

The V gene is TRBV5-6, the J gene TRBJ1-6; D unclear. The CDR3 sequence is 15 residues long. Germline CDR1 reads SGHDT; CDR2 reads YYEEEE. V was shortened by 3 bases and J by 7 bases, with 14 bases between the two germline ends. CDR3 sequence: CASSSLQNMNSPLHF. CDR3 DNA: TGTGCCAGCAGCTCGCTACAGAATATGAATTCACCCCTCCACTTT.

This chain connects TRBV28 to TRBJ2-7; D remains ambiguous. CDR3 length equals 12 residues. Germline CDR1 reads MDHEN; CDR2 reads SYDVKM. V shed 4 bases and J shed 6 bases, with 10 bases lying between them. CDR3 coding DNA: TGTGCCAGCAGTTCCTCTATAAGCGAGCAGTACTTC. Translation: CASSSSISEQYF.

This clone qualifies as medium-sized (0.01 to 0.1%). This sequence joins TRBV7-8 and TRBJ2-6; 9 nucleotides align to TRBD2. With 6 bases clipped from V and 0 bases from J, the junction kept 6 bases outside the gene matches. CDR3 length equals 17 residues. CDR1 SGHVS and CDR2 FQNEAQ come from the germline V gene. The DNA for the CDR3 is TGTGCCAGCAGACTTAGCGGGGGCTCCTCTGGGGCCAACGTCCTGACTTTC. This sequence encodes CASRLSGGSSGANVLTF.

V gene TRBV4-3 combines with J gene TRBJ1-3; a weak D match, TRBD1 (6 bases). Trimming removed 0 bases from V and 0 bases from J, with 15 bases in between. The CDR3 extends over 18 amino acids. CDR1 is LGHNA and CDR2 is YSLEER in the germline V gene. The CDR3, as DNA: TGCGCCAGCAGCCAAGATCGGGTCAGGGGAAACTCTGGAAACACCATATATTTT. It codes for CASSQDRVRGNSGNTIYF.

The chain joins TRBV29-1 to TRBJ1-1; D not certain. Germline V CDR1 and CDR2: SQVTM, ANQGSEA. Trimming stripped 7 bases from V and 10 bases from J, with 13 bases between. The CDR3 sequence is 10 residues long. The chain's CDR3 is CSAMREGAFF. As DNA, the CDR3 is TGCAGCGCCATGCGGGAGGGAGCTTTCTTT.

The chain employs TRBV29-1 and TRBJ2-7, with D perhaps matching TRBD1 (6 bases). With 5 bases removed from V and 4 bases from J, the gap between germline ends came to 12 bases. This CDR3 has 12 residues. Germline CDR1 reads SQVTM; CDR2 reads ANQGSEA. The CDR3 bases are TGCAGCGTTTCCCAGGGGTTGTACGAGCAGTACTTC. Its translation: CSVSQGLYEQYF.

This chain uses TRBV28 with TRBJ2-7; 7 nucleotides agree with TRBD1. After removal of 3 bases from V and 7 bases from J, the junction contained 9 bases not matched to a gene. Germline values: CDR1 MDHEN, CDR2 SYDVKM. There are 14 residues in the CDR3. The CDR3 loop reads CASSFQGEKGEQYF. CDR3 bases: TGTGCCAGCAGTTTTCAGGGGGAGAAGGGGGAGCAGTACTTC.

The chain employs TRBV18 and TRBJ1-6; D perhaps matches TRBD1 (5 bases). CDR1 is KGHSH, CDR2 LQKENI, per germline. The CDR3 spans 18 residues. The ends were cut back, 3 bases at V and 0 bases at J, with 15 bases in the middle. CDR3 DNA: TGTGCCAGCTCACCTCGGCAGAACAGGAGCTCCTATAATTCACCCCTCCACTTT. This encodes CASSPRQNRSSYNSPLHF.

The sample holds one count of this clone. The chain carries TRBV29-1 and TRBJ1-2; 8 nucleotides match TRBD1. V shed 6 bases, J shed 2 bases, and the junction held 8 bases outside the gene matches. Germline assignment: CDR1 SQVTM and CDR2 ANQGSEA. CDR3 length: 14 residues. CDR3 sequence (DNA): TGCAGCGTCCGAGGACAGGGACCCAACTATGGCTACACCTTC. It is translated as CSVRGQGPNYGYTF.

The rearrangement uses TRBV29-1 and TRBJ1-1; D gene uncertain. The ends were cut back, 5 bases at V and 4 bases at J, with 14 bases in the middle. Germline assignment: CDR1 SQVTM and CDR2 ANQGSEA. The CDR3 spans 13 residues. The CDR3: CSVTSVAATEAFF. The DNA for the CDR3 is TGCAGCGTTACCAGTGTGGCGGCCACTGAAGCTTTCTTT.

This clone was observed a single time. This chain links TRBV7-2 with TRBJ1-5, with 9 bases identical to TRBD1. V gave up 3 bases and J gave up 5 bases; unmatched junction bases: 2. Germline values: CDR1 SGHTA, CDR2 FQGNSA. CDR3 length: 14 amino acids. The CDR3 region has the DNA TGTGCCAGCAGCTTGGGACAGGGATATCAGCCCCAGCATTTT. Protein: CASSLGQGYQPQHF.

CDR3 nucleotide sequence: TGTGCCAGCAGCTTGGGGCAGCGACCCTACGAGCAGTACTTC. Amino acids: CASSLGQRPYEQYF. The chain has TRBV7-8 and TRBJ2-7, with D maybe TRBD1 (5 bases). V was cut by 3 bases and J by 2 bases, with 11 bases left in between. Germline lookup yields CDR1 SGHVS and CDR2 FQNEAQ. This CDR3 has 14 residues.

This chain links TRBV28 with TRBJ2-7; D unclear. This CDR3 contains 13 residues. Per the germline V gene, CDR1 is MDHEN and CDR2 is SYDVKM. Between the trimmed V and J ends, which lost 4 bases and 6 bases, there was a span of 13 bases. This chain's CDR3 is CASSYVSWAEQYF. Here the CDR3 DNA reads TGTGCCAGCAGTTATGTCAGTTGGGCCGAGCAGTACTTC.

The J gene is TRBJ1-5, the V gene TRBV6-5, with a tentative D call TRBD1 (5 bases). Germline CDR1 reads MNHEY; CDR2 reads SVGAGI. CDR3 length: 13 amino acids. Trimming stripped 8 bases from V and 2 bases from J, with 10 bases between. In DNA form, the CDR3 reads TGTGCCAGCGCAGGGAATCGCAATCAGCCCCAGCATTTT. It yields the protein CASAGNRNQPQHF.

The chain employs TRBV7-8 and TRBJ1-1; 10 positions match TRBD1. Trimming at V came to 4 bases and at J to 0 bases, leaving 5 bases not matched to a gene. Germline values: CDR1 SGHVS, CDR2 FQNEAQ. There are 16 residues in the CDR3. The CDR3 DNA follows: TGTGCCAGCAGCTCCGGGACAGGGGCCGTGAACACTGAAGCTTTCTTT. Amino acid sequence: CASSSGTGAVNTEAFF. Full variable domain (remainder filled in from reference TRBV7-8 and TRBJ1-1): GAGVSQSPRYKVAKRGQDVALRCDPISGHVSLFWYQQALGQGPEFLTYFQNEAQLDKSGLPSDRFFAERPEGSVSTLKIQRTQQEDSAVYLCASSSGTGAVNTEAFFGQGTRLTVV.

The J gene is TRBJ2-5, the V gene TRBV29-1, with a possible D match to TRBD1 (5 bases). This CDR3 is built from 12 residues. Germline values: CDR1 SQVTM, CDR2 ANQGSEA. V dropped 6 bases and J dropped 6 bases, with 14 bases sitting between them. The CDR3 bases are TGCAGCGTCGATCTGGCAGGGAAGACCCAGTACTTC. Translated: CSVDLAGKTQYF.

This sequence joins TRBV3-1 (or the pseudogene TRBV3-2) and TRBJ2-1; 9 positions match TRBD2. Germline lookup yields CDR1 LGHDT and CDR2 YNNKEL (reference sequence). V lost 4 bases to trimming and J lost 7 bases; unmatched junction nucleotides: 11. The CDR3 covers 16 residues. CDR3 nucleotides: TGTGCCAGCAGCCCCCCCCTGCGGGAGGGTATTAATGAGCAGTTCTTC. Translation: CASSPPLREGINEQFF.

V is TRBV9 and J is TRBJ1-6; the D gene is possibly TRBD1 (5 bases). Trimming pared 5 bases from V and 5 bases from J, leaving 8 bases between. CDR1 is SGDLS and CDR2 is YYNGEE in the germline V gene. There are 13 residues in the CDR3. The CDR3 is CASRETDNSPLHF. The CDR3 DNA reads TGTGCCAGCAGAGAGACAGATAATTCACCCCTCCACTTT.

Only a few counts were recorded for this clone. The V and J genes are TRBV5-4 and TRBJ1-1; D is uncertain. The CDR3 extends over 14 amino acids. The germline gives CDR1 SGHNT, CDR2 YYREEE (reference sequence). Trimming left V 4 bases short and J 2 bases short, with 12 bases between. The CDR3 region has the DNA TGTGCCAGCAGCCGACTTAGCCCCAACACTGAAGCTTTCTTT. This codes for CASSRLSPNTEAFF.

This sequence joins TRBV6-5 and TRBJ1-2, with D possibly matching TRBD1 (6 bases). The CDR3 consists of 13 residues. V was pared by 7 bases and J by 7 bases, with 16 bases between. CDR1 is MNHEY and CDR2 is SVGAGI in the germline V gene. CDR3: CASTISQGPGYTF. The CDR3, as DNA: TGTGCCAGCACCATCAGCCAGGGGCCTGGCTACACCTTC.